This T cell receptor beta chain came from a study of cytomegalovirus exposure and HLA in healthy donors. Study summary: A prior analysis found 117 million unique TCR beta sequences from around 200 million T cells. Study-wide results and caveats: Analyzed later, association rates of TCRs varied across HLA loci, with DRB1 most and HLA-C fewest. HLA alleles were associated with 15,000 to 20,000 TCR beta sequences in a later analysis at 0.05 false discovery rate. For cytomegalovirus status, the classifier reportedly gave diagnoses with high specificity and sensitivity.

The CDR3 totals 14 residues. CDR1 is SGHRS, CDR2 YFSETQ, per germline. V trimming: 5 bases; J trimming: 6 bases; junction bases outside the gene matches: 5. Notes on this clone: Its antigen is as yet unknown.

Amplification used 60 Vbeta primers and 13 Jbeta primers. Produced via immunoSEQ multiplex PCR; TCRdb's table is partial and in-frame only. The table has about 130,000 clones, around 85% seen once; the top ten hold approximately 6.7%. This receptor was identified in a woman aged 30 to 39 in good health and CMV-seropositive. The chain combines TRBV5-1 with TRBJ1-2; TRBD1 agrees at 12 bases. The sample comprised PBMCs. CDR3 nucleotide sequence: TGCGCCAGCAGGCCCGGGACAGGGGGCGATGGCTACACCTTC. Translation gives CASRPGTGGDGYTF.